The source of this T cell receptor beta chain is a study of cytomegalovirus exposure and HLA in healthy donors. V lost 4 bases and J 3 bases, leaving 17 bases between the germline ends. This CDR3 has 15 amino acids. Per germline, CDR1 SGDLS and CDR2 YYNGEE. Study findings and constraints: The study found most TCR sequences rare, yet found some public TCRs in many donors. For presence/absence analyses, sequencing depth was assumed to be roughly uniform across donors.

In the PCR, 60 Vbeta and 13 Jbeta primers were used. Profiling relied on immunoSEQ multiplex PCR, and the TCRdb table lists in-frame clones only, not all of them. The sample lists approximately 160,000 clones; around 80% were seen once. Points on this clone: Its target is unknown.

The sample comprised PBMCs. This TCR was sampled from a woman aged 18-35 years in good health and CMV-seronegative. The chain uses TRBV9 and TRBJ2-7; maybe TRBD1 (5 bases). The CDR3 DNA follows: TGTGCCAGCAGCCCCCACTCAAAAAGGGGCTACGAGCAGTACTTC. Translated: CASSPHSKRGYEQYF.